Sequencing of this T cell receptor beta chain was carried out in a study of shared clonotypes between healthy human individuals. The authors distributed each subset's genomic DNA evenly over several immunoSEQ plates. The authors loaded approximately 220 ng DNA, tens of thousands of T cell genomes, into sorted-subset replicate PCRs. The repertoire was sequenced with immunoSEQ multiplex PCR; TCRdb's copy has only in-frame clones and lacks some. The sample carries 2 million to 3 million clones, approximately 92% recorded once. The CD4+ fraction was divided into a CD45RA+ naive subset and a CD45RA-negative memory subset. The V and J ends lost 6 bases and 2 bases, in that order; junction bases with no gene match: 6. Germline CDR1 and CDR2: MNHNY and SVGAGI (reference sequence). This CDR3 has 15 amino acids.

Sequenced material: naive CD4+ T cells sorted from blood. Subset in this sample: CD45RA+ positively selected. This sequence joins TRBV6-6 and TRBJ2-3, with 9 bases identical to TRBD2. This TCR was recovered from a man between 18 and 35 years old in good health. The CDR3 nucleotides read TGTGCCAGCAGGCAGGGACTAGCTATCACAGATACGCAGTATTTT. This translates into CASRQGLAITDTQYF.